The entry that follows covers one T cell receptor (beta chain) sequence. The data were taken from a study of response to subunit inactivated influenza vaccine. The CDR3 consists of 12 residues. The germline gives CDR1 LNHNV, CDR2 YYDKDF (reference sequence). Trimming took off 2 bases at V and 4 bases at J, with 6 bases between the two ends. TCRdb used MiXCR to reprocess the RT-PCR reads, holding one entry per CDR3 protein. The table has 530,000 or so distinct CDR3 sequences, 14% seen once. The rearrangement uses TRBV15 and TRBJ2-7, with unresolved D. Sequences were derived from PBMCs from blood, sampled about 13 days after vaccination. The TCR was taken from a man aged 50-59 years who received an inactivated influenza vaccine. The CDR3 DNA is TGTGCCACCAGCAGATCGAAGTACGAGCAGTACTTC. Translating gives CATSRSKYEQYF.